The 27 T cell receptor beta chains in this list originate from one sample, sequenced in a study of cytomegalovirus exposure and HLA in healthy donors. Primers: 60 Vbeta forward and 13 Jbeta reverse. Only in-frame clones appear in the TCRdb table, and some are missing; sequencing was by immunoSEQ multiplex PCR. The sample comprises under 200,000 clones, more than 65% of which are singletons, and 1.3% rests with the top ten. Input material: PBMCs. All receptors come from a woman in her forties or fifties in good health and CMV-seronegative.

V gene TRBV5-4 combines with J gene TRBJ2-1; D possibly corresponds to TRBD1 (5 bases). The CDR3 runs to 13 residues. The V gene's germline CDR1 is SGHNT and CDR2 YYREEE (reference sequence). With 0 bases removed from V and 9 bases from J, the gap between germline ends came to 10 bases. CDR3 region: CASSLVGVSEQFF. For the CDR3, the DNA is TGTGCCAGCAGCTTGGTAGGGGTCTCTGAGCAGTTCTTC.

This clone has only one observation. The chain carries TRBV2 and TRBJ2-1; 8 bases are a match to TRBD2. The germline V gene encodes CDR1 SNHLY and CDR2 FYNNEI. J lost 1 base, V lost 4 bases, and 3 bases had no gene match. This CDR3 is 15 amino acids long. This chain's CDR3 is CASSGASGSYNEQFF. CDR3 DNA: TGTGCCAGCAGTGGGGCTAGCGGGTCCTACAATGAGCAGTTCTTC.

This clone came up a few times. The rearrangement uses TRBV2 and TRBJ1-6; 9 nucleotides align to TRBD1. V shed 7 bases and J 6 bases; nucleotides not matched to a gene: 7. The germline CDR1 and CDR2 sequences are SNHLY and FYNNEI. The CDR3 runs 15 residues. CDR3 in amino acids: CASKGTGIGNSPLHF. The CDR3 nucleotides read TGTGCCAGCAAAGGGACAGGGATCGGTAATTCACCCCTCCACTTT.

The table lists this clone with a few counts. V is TRBV6-4 and J is TRBJ1-1; tentatively, D is TRBD1 (6 bases). Germline V gene lookup returns CDR1 MRHNA and CDR2 SNTAGT. The CDR3 is made up of 15 amino acids. Trimming removed 0 bases from V and 6 bases from J, with 14 bases in between. In nucleotides, the CDR3 is TGTGCCAGCAGTGACTCGTACCAGGGGTGGGCTGAAGCTTTCTTT. Translation: CASSDSYQGWAEAFF.

V gene TRBV7-2 combines with J gene TRBJ1-4; 9 bases match TRBD1. The CDR3 has 15 amino acids. Germline V CDR1 and CDR2: SGHTA, FQGNSA. J gave up 2 bases and V 4 bases, and 2 bases lay outside the gene matches. CDR3 sequence: CASSYDRGTNEKLFF. The CDR3 DNA follows: TGTGCCAGCAGCTATGACAGGGGGACTAATGAAAAACTGTTTTTT.

The chain combines TRBV5-1 with TRBJ1-1, with 11 nucleotides matching TRBD1. Germline V gene sequence: CDR1 SGHRS, CDR2 YFSETQ. V was clipped by 6 bases and J by 1 base; unmatched bases: 8. The CDR3 is made up of 16 amino acids. The CDR3 spells CASTKGQGAQNTEAFF. In DNA form, the CDR3 reads TGCGCCAGCACCAAAGGACAGGGGGCGCAGAACACTGAAGCTTTCTTT.

There are a few counts of this clone. The rearrangement links TRBV9 to TRBJ1-2, with TRBD1 as a possible D gene (5 bases). The germline V and J ends were trimmed by 4 bases and 4 bases, with 14 bases remaining between them. This CDR3 has 14 amino acids. Germline V CDR1 and CDR2: SGDLS, YYNGEE. The CDR3 sequence is CASSKQASVYGYTF. In DNA form, the CDR3 reads TGTGCCAGCAGCAAACAGGCCTCCGTCTATGGCTACACCTTC.

This clone was counted between two and nine times. The chain couples TRBV30 to TRBJ2-5, with TRBD1 identical over 8 bases. Germline V gene data show CDR1 as GTSNPN and CDR2 as SVGIG (reference sequence). The V gene end was trimmed by 3 bases and the J gene end by 4 bases; junction bases not matched to a gene: 4. This CDR3 comprises 13 residues. CDR3 coding DNA: TGTGCCTGGAGGGACAGGGTTGCAGAGACCCAGTACTTC. It is translated as CAWRDRVAETQYF.

In nucleotides, the CDR3 is TGTGCCAGCGCCCTGGGAAGGACAGGTCGGGGCGGTGGCTACACCTTC. This translates into CASALGRTGRGGGYTF. The chain employs TRBV13 and TRBJ1-2; 7 nucleotides line up with TRBD1. The length of the CDR3 is 16 residues. Looked up from germline, CDR1 is PRHDT and CDR2 is FYEKMQ (reference sequence). The V gene end was trimmed by 8 bases and the J gene end by 7 bases; junction bases not matched to a gene: 19.

This chain joins TRBV11-3 and TRBJ2-1; TRBD2 agrees at 8 bases. CDR1 is SGHNT and CDR2 is YENEEA in the germline V gene. Unmatched junction bases numbered 2, after V lost 3 bases and J lost 7 bases. The CDR3 is made up of 13 amino acids. CDR3 residues: CASSLGTRNEQFF. CDR3 in DNA: TGTGCCAGCAGCTTGGGGACTAGGAATGAGCAGTTCTTC.

The chain's CDR3 is CASSYGAGRGREKLFF. DNA of the CDR3: TGTGCCAGCAGTTACGGGGCAGGCAGGGGAAGGGAAAAACTGTTTTTT. This chain joins TRBV6-5 and TRBJ1-4, with D possibly matching TRBD1 (6 bases). The CDR3 contains 16 residues. The germline gives CDR1 MNHEY, CDR2 SVGAGI. Trimming pared 2 bases from V and 8 bases from J, leaving 18 bases between.

Worth noting for this clone: Germline and junction disagree at one end, which may indicate a read error. The chain links TRBV2 to TRBJ1-1, with a tentative D call TRBD1 (6 bases). Per germline, CDR1 SNHLY and CDR2 FYNNEI. The CDR3 totals 17 residues. CDR3 coding DNA: TGTGCCAGCATTGAAGGGCCCCCGAACAGGGAGAACACTGAAGCTTTCTTT. Translation gives CASIEGPPNRENTEAFF.

The chain has TRBV2 and TRBJ2-5; the match to TRBD2 covers 9 bases. CDR3 length equals 14 residues. Trimming at V came to 9 bases and at J to 4 bases, leaving 9 bases not matched to a gene. Germline V gene lookup returns CDR1 SNHLY and CDR2 FYNNEI. DNA of the CDR3: TGTGCCAGTAGTAGCGGGGGTTCGGGAGAGACCCAGTACTTC. Translation: CASSSGGSGETQYF.

The V and J genes are TRBV27 and TRBJ2-7, with TRBD1 matching 9 bases. V shed 7 bases, J shed 6 bases, and the junction held 13 bases outside the gene matches. Germline values: CDR1 MNHEY, CDR2 SMNVEV (reference sequence). CDR3 length: 15 amino acids. The CDR3 DNA is TGTGCCAGCACCCCGTGGGACAGGGAAGCGGGCGAGCAGTACTTC. Translation: CASTPWDREAGEQYF.

The chain recombines TRBV11-3 with TRBJ2-7, with D perhaps TRBD1 (5 bases). Germline V CDR1 and CDR2: SGHNT, YENEEA. The CDR3 length is 14 residues. Trimming pared 1 base from V and 6 bases from J, leaving 13 bases between. DNA for the CDR3: TGTGCCAGCAGCTTAGGAAGCCAGGGTAGCGAGCAGTACTTC. Translated, it gives CASSLGSQGSEQYF.

The chain joins TRBV5-1 to TRBJ2-5; D is perhaps TRBD1 (6 bases). Looked up from germline, CDR1 is SGHRS and CDR2 is YFSETQ. CDR3 length equals 14 residues. V lost 5 bases to trimming and J lost 5 bases, with 16 bases between them. The CDR3 coding sequence is TGCGCCAGCAGTCTACAGGGCGCGGTGGAGACCCAGTACTTC. Translating gives CASSLQGAVETQYF.

The chain employs TRBV25-1 and TRBJ2-5, with 15 bases lining up with TRBD2. This CDR3 comprises 18 residues. J gave up 5 bases and V 4 bases, and 11 bases lay outside the gene matches. Germline values: CDR1 MGHDK, CDR2 SYGVNS. The CDR3 nucleotides read TGTGCCAGCAGTGGCCGGACTAGCGGGAGGGGAGTTGGGGAGACCCAGTACTTC. It is translated as CASSGRTSGRGVGETQYF.

This clone was recorded once. The gene calls are TRBV10-3 and TRBJ2-1; tentative D call: TRBD2 (6 bases). Germline V gene data show CDR1 as ENHRY and CDR2 as SYGVKD. CDR3 length: 15 residues. The germline V and J ends were trimmed by 6 bases and 7 bases, with 19 bases remaining between them. The CDR3 DNA reads TGTGCCATCAGGCCGTGGCGGGAACGAGGAAATGAGCAGTTCTTC. This gives the protein CAIRPWRERGNEQFF.

A single count supports this clone. In DNA form, the CDR3 reads TGTGCCAGCAGCTTAGCTAGCACCGGCTACACCTTC. Translated, it gives CASSLASTGYTF. The rearrangement uses TRBV7-2 and TRBJ1-2, with D hard to call. Germline V CDR1 and CDR2: SGHTA, FQGNSA. This CDR3 comprises 12 residues. Trimming removed 0 bases at V and 8 bases at J, with 7 bases between.

V and J are TRBV9 and TRBJ2-2; D is unclear. The CDR3 consists of 14 residues. CDR1 and CDR2 (germline): SGDLS, YYNGEE. V was shortened by 0 bases and J by 5 bases, with 8 bases between the two germline ends. The CDR3 DNA is TGTGCCAGCAGCGTAGATAGTTGGACCGGGGAGCTGTTTTTT. Protein sequence: CASSVDSWTGELFF.

The chain is built from TRBV19 and TRBJ1-5, with 12 bases lining up with TRBD1. Unmatched junction bases numbered 8, after V lost 4 bases and J lost 7 bases. The germline V gene encodes CDR1 LNHDA and CDR2 SQIVND (reference sequence). This CDR3 has 16 residues. The CDR3 loop is CASSTLGDRGRQPQHF. The CDR3 nucleotides are TGTGCCAGTAGTACTCTCGGGGACAGGGGGCGGCAGCCCCAGCATTTT.

This clone was seen more than once but under ten times. The V and J genes are TRBV28 and TRBJ1-2; D possibly corresponds to TRBD1 (6 bases). In germline, CDR1 is MDHEN, CDR2 SYDVKM. This CDR3 spans 15 amino acids. With 2 bases removed from V and 4 bases from J, the gap between germline ends came to 14 bases. CDR3 region: CASSLKGRGAYGYTF. The DNA for the CDR3 is TGTGCCAGCAGTTTAAAAGGCCGGGGGGCCTATGGCTACACCTTC.

The CDR3 DNA reads as TGTGCCAGCAGTGAGAGAGTAGTCCCCTCCTACGAGCAGTACTTC. It specifies CASSERVVPSYEQYF. V usage is TRBV2 and J usage is TRBJ2-7; no reliable D call. Germline loops: CDR1 SNHLY, CDR2 FYNNEI. Trimming stripped 3 bases from V and 0 bases from J, with 12 bases between. This CDR3 is 15 amino acids long.

V usage is TRBV27 and J usage is TRBJ2-1; D is uncertain. The germline V gene encodes CDR1 MNHEY and CDR2 SMNVEV (reference sequence). The V end was cut by 3 bases, the J end by 13 bases, with 16 bases between. The CDR3 has 13 amino acids. In nucleotides, the CDR3 is TGTGCCAGCAGTTTCCCCGCCGGAACTACTCAGTTCTTC. Translating it yields CASSFPAGTTQFF.

This chain links TRBV10-1 with TRBJ1-1, with D perhaps matching TRBD1 (6 bases). V lost 4 bases, J lost 5 bases, and 14 bases lay in between. This CDR3 contains 14 residues. From germline, CDR1 is WNHNN and CDR2 SYGVQD (reference sequence). The CDR3 spells CASSATTGRTEAFF. In nucleotides, the CDR3 is TGCGCCAGCAGTGCGACGACAGGACGAACTGAAGCTTTCTTT.

This chain connects TRBV4-3 to TRBJ2-3; a possible D gene is TRBD1 (5 bases). This CDR3 has 15 amino acids. Germline V gene sequence: CDR1 LGHNA, CDR2 YSLEER. The ends were cut back, 0 bases at V and 3 bases at J, with 10 bases in the middle. The CDR3 nucleotides are TGCGCCAGCAGCCAAGATCGAAGGGGAACAGATACGCAGTATTTT. It specifies CASSQDRRGTDTQYF.

The gene calls are TRBV25-1 and TRBJ1-2; 8 bases are shared with TRBD1. V lost 1 base, J lost 4 bases, and 11 bases stayed unmatched. Germline CDR1 is MGHDK and CDR2 is SYGVNS. The CDR3 is 17 residues long. This CDR3 is CASSEFSGQALFYGYTF. For the CDR3, the DNA is TGTGCCAGCAGTGAATTCTCGGGACAGGCCTTATTCTATGGCTACACCTTC.